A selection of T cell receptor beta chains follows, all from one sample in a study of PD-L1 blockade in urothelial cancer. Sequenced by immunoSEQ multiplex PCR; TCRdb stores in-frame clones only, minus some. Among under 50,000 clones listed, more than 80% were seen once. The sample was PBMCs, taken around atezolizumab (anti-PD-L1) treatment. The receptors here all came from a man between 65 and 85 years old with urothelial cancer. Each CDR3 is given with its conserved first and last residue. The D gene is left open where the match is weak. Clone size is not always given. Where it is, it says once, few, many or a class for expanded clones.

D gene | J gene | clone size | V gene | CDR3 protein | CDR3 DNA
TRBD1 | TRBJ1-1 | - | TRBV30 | CAWSPGQGGLTEAFF | TGTGCCTGGAGTCCGGGACAGGGAGGATTAACTGAAGCTTTCTTT
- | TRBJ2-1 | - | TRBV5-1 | CASSFQRVSSYNEQFF | TGCGCCAGCAGCTTCCAGCGGGTGAGCTCCTACAATGAGCAGTTCTTC
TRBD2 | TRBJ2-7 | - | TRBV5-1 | CASSLWAGAGSGEQYF | TGCGCCAGCAGCTTGTGGGCGGGAGCCGGCTCGGGCGAGCAGTACTTC
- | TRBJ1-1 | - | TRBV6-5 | CASRQQETNTEAFF | TGTGCCAGCAGACAACAGGAGACGAACACTGAAGCTTTCTTT
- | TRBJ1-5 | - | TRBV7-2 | CASSPNRNQPQHF | TGTGCCAGCAGCCCGAACAGGAATCAGCCCCAGCATTTT
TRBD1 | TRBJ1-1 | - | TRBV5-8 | CASRGQGNSEAFF | TGTGCCAGCCGAGGACAGGGGAATTCTGAAGCTTTCTTT
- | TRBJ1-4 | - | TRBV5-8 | CYRTGGEEKLFF | TGCTATAGGACGGGGGGGGAGGAAAAACTGTTTTTT
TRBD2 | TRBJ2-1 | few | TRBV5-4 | CASSLRSGRYNEQFF | TGTGCCAGCAGCTTGCGTAGCGGGAGGTACAATGAGCAGTTCTTC
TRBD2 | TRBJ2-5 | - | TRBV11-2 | CASSPGTSGREETQYF | TGTGCCAGCAGCCCCGGGACTAGCGGGAGGGAAGAGACCCAGTACTTC
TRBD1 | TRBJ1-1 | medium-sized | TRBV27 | CASSPGTGGGTEAFF | TGTGCCAGCAGTCCAGGGACAGGGGGCGGCACTGAAGCTTTCTTT
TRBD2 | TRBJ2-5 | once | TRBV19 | CASSQLAGQETQYF | TGTGCCAGTAGCCAACTAGCGGGACAAGAGACCCAGTACTTC
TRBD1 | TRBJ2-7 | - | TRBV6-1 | CAAGTGSIYEQYF | TGTGCCGCGGGGACAGGGAGTATCTACGAGCAGTACTTC
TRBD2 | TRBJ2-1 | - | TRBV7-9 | CASSSRTSGWDEQFF | TGTGCCAGCAGCTCCAGGACTAGCGGGTGGGATGAGCAGTTCTTC
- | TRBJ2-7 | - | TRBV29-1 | CSVRRGTASYEQYF | TGCAGCGTCCGGAGGGGGACAGCTTCCTACGAGCAGTACTTC
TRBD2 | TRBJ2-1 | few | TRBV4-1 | CASSQPGLAGEGNEQFF | TGCGCCAGCAGCCAACCGGGACTAGCGGGAGAAGGGAATGAGCAGTTCTTC
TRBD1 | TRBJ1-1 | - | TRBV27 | CASSLTGGTGEAFF | TGTGCCAGCAGTTTAACAGGGGGCACTGGTGAAGCTTTCTTT
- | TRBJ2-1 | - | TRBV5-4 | CASSLVDSNEQFF | TGTGCCAGCAGCTTGGTAGACAGCAATGAGCAGTTCTTC
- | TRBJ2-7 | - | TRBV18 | CASSSAFGQGIREQYF | TGTGCCAGCTCATCCGCGTTCGGTCAGGGGATCCGCGAGCAGTACTTC
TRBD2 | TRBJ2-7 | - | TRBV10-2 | CASSESRSSGGYEQYF | TGCGCCAGCAGTGAGTCGCGGTCTAGCGGGGGCTACGAGCAGTACTTC
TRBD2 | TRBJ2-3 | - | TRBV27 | CASSPLGLAGGEDTQYF | TGTGCCAGCAGTCCCTTAGGACTAGCGGGAGGGGAAGATACGCAGTATTTT
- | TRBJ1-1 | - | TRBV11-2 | CASSVQRGATEAFF | TGTGCCAGCAGCGTCCAACGGGGGGCCACTGAAGCTTTCTTT
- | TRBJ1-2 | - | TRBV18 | CASSPPADYGYTF | TGTGCCAGCTCACCCCCCGCGGACTATGGCTACACCTTC
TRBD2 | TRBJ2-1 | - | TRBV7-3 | CASSFDGTSGGNEQFF | TGTGCCAGCAGCTTTGATGGGACTAGCGGGGGCAATGAGCAGTTCTTC
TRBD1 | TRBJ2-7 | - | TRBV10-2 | CASRRQGETYEQYF | TGCGCCAGCCGAAGACAGGGGGAAACGTACGAGCAGTACTTC
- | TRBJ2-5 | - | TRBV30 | CAWSVLQQTQYF | TGTGCCTGGAGTGTACTCCAACAGACCCAGTACTTC
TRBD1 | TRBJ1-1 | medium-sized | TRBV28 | CASSEGAGTEAFF | TGTGCCAGCAGTGAGGGGGCCGGGACTGAAGCTTTCTTT
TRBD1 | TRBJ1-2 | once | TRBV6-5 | CASSVPGQGFGYTF | TGTGCCAGCAGTGTACCGGGACAGGGCTTTGGCTACACCTTC
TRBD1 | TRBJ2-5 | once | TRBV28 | CASGQGRETQYF | TGTGCCAGCGGACAGGGGCGGGAGACCCAGTACTTC
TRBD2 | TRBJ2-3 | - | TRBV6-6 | CASSYKRTSGLDTQYF | TGTGCCAGCAGTTACAAAAGGACTAGCGGTTTGGATACGCAGTATTTT
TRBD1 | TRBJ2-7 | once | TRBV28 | CASGGQAFPSEQYF | TGTGCCAGCGGGGGACAGGCATTCCCTTCCGAGCAGTACTTC
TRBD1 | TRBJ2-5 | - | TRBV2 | CASSEAAGGVETQYF | TGTGCCAGCAGTGAGGCGGCAGGGGGTGTGGAGACCCAGTACTTC
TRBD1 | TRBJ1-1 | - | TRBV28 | CASRAGGDTEAFF | TGTGCCAGCAGGGCAGGGGGCGACACTGAAGCTTTCTTT
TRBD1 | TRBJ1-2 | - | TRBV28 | CASSPGQGGGYTF | TGTGCCAGCAGTCCGGGACAGGGTGGTGGCTACACCTTC
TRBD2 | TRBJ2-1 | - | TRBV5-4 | CASSFSVRTSHNEQFF | TGTGCCAGCAGCTTTTCCGTTCGGACTAGCCACAATGAGCAGTTCTTC
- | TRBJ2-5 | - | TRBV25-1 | CASSEFLGGGEETQYF | TGTGCCAGCAGTGAATTCCTCGGAGGGGGCGAAGAGACCCAGTACTTC
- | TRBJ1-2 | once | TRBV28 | CASSFTVGGYGYTF | TGTGCCAGCAGTTTCACGGTCGGAGGCTATGGCTACACCTTC
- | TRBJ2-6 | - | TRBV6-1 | CASSERAPGVRGANVLTF | TGTGCCAGCAGTGAAAGGGCCCCGGGGGTACGTGGGGCCAACGTCCTGACTTTC
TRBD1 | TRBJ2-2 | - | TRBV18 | CASSTRQGLDTGELFF | TGTGCCAGCTCAACAAGACAGGGTCTGGACACCGGGGAGCTGTTTTTT
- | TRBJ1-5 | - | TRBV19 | CASSKGQYSNQPQHF | TGTGCCAGTAGTAAAGGACAATATAGCAATCAGCCCCAGCATTTT
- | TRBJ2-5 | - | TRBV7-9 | CASSFNAGFETQYF | TGTGCCAGCAGCTTCAACGCAGGATTCGAGACCCAGTACTTC
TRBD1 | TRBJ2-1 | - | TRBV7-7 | CASSRDRYNEQFF | TGTGCCAGCAGCCGGGACAGATACAATGAGCAGTTCTTC